This T cell receptor (beta chain) was recovered during a study of blood T cell repertoires in COVID-19. As for the study in general: Samples of COVID-19 (acute and convalescent) were obtained from the United States, Italy and Spain.

Authors' processing steps: Amplified reference gene primers provided the basis for estimating nucleated cell counts. Some clones are missing from TCRdb's copy, which holds only in-frame ones; the method was immunoSEQ multiplex PCR. V, J and clone size reflect that table, while D and trimming were determined from the DNA. This repertoire shows around 290,000 clones, around 88% found once; its top ten account for about 4.6%. The germline V gene encodes CDR1 MDHEN and CDR2 SYDVKM. V was shortened by 7 bases and J by 0 bases, with 13 bases between the two germline ends. This CDR3 spans 15 amino acids. The sequence was obtained from a man between 35 and 55 years old with acute or convalescent COVID-19. Material for sequencing was peripheral blood. The chain carries TRBV28 and TRBJ2-1; no firm D call. The CDR3 is CASTLGAVSYNEQFF. CDR3 DNA sequence: TGTGCCAGCACCCTTGGTGCAGTCTCCTACAATGAGCAGTTCTTC.